The sequence of this TCR beta chain was determined in a study of beta chain features in type 1 diabetes. There was one heparinised blood draw per donor, averaging roughly 100 mL. Sorted populations all exceeded 98% purity. The V gene lost 5 bases and the J gene lost 1 base, with 12 bases spanning the gap. This CDR3 contains 14 residues. In germline, CDR1 is SGHRS, CDR2 YFSETQ. The sequenced template was cDNA made from the entire isolated RNA. Clones were sequenced by immunoSEQ multiplex PCR, and TCRdb holds only the in-frame ones, with some missing. The sample consists of some 290,000 clones, around an eighth of them appearing once. Study conclusions and caveats: When Type 1 diabetes patients were examined, their TCRB CDR3s proved moderately but significantly shorter in all four CD4+ subsets. Researchers reported that naive, central memory and Treg TCRB repertoires appeared more similar in patients than in healthy donors. The VDJ junctions of type 1 diabetes patients carried fewer insertions and more deletions.

This clone was counted a few times. The antigen is not known. The chain couples TRBV5-1 to TRBJ1-1; tentatively, D is TRBD1 (5 bases). Sequences were obtained from naive CD4+ T cells from blood. This sequence originates from a man aged 30-40 years with type 1 diabetes. The CDR3 reads CASRNDGGNTEAFF. The CDR3 DNA follows: TGCGCCAGCAGGAACGACGGGGGGAACACTGAAGCTTTCTTT.